This T cell receptor beta chain came from a study of blood T cell repertoires in COVID-19. The length of the CDR3 is 15 residues. Germline-derived CDR1 and CDR2 are MNHEY and SMNVEV (reference sequence). V gave up 4 bases and J gave up 4 bases; unmatched junction bases: 9. Libraries were prepared by immunoSEQ multiplex PCR; TCRdb keeps only in-frame clonotypes and omits some of them. The table lists 150,000 to 200,000 clones, 80% to 85% of them singletons. The chain has TRBV27 and TRBJ1-2, with 7 bases that match TRBD1. The sequenced sample consisted of PBMCs or T cells enriched from blood (not recorded which). The sequence was collected from a woman aged 60-75 years who had recovered from COVID-19. This chain's CDR3 is CASSSPRDSTYGYTF. The CDR3 DNA sequence: TGTGCCAGCAGTTCGCCCCGGGACAGCACCTATGGCTACACCTTC.